The entry below gives a single T cell receptor (beta chain) sequence along with its context. The target antigen is unknown. TCRdb independently ran MiXCR on the reads; one entry per CDR3 protein. The sample carries hundreds of thousands of distinct CDR3 sequences, around 35% recorded once. The data were taken from a study of T cell repertoires in cytomegalovirus infection. Study summary: In public TCR beta signatures, there were indications of both CMV infection and matching HLA type. Notes on the study in general: Using cumulative public TCR beta family frequency, the authors identified those who carried CMV together with the relevant HLA. The ex vivo response was dominated by HLA-C-restricted CMV-specific TCR beta clonotypes.

The CDR3 runs to 13 residues. V was trimmed by 0 bases and J by 10 bases, leaving 12 bases between them. The germline V gene encodes CDR1 MNHEY and CDR2 SMNVEV (reference sequence). The receptor's source is a human donor in good health (CMV status not recorded). Some clones in this sample may be carry-over from other donors' samples. The chain couples TRBV27 to TRBJ1-1; maybe TRBD1 (5 bases). The material was cultured PBMCs, obtained from culture after CMV antigen stimulation. The CDR3 spells CASSLSRGPIAFF. CDR3 nucleotide sequence: TGTGCCAGCAGTTTATCGAGGGGTCCGATAGCTTTCTTT.